This T cell receptor (beta chain) originates from a study of T cell repertoires in cytomegalovirus infection (dated by TCRdb to the late 2010s). Regarding the research as a whole: Recently identified HLA-C-restricted CMV epitopes, whose presentation resists viral immunomodulation, were targeted by peptide stimulations together with well-studied HLA-B-restricted epitopes. Donor HLA type was relevant to the analysis, as public TCR beta signatures indicated carriage of CMV infection together with the matching HLA type.

This specimen's treatment or condition label, interpreted: in vitro stimulation with specific CMV peptide epitopes to enrich CMV-specific T cells. The reads were generated on an Illumina HiSeq 1500. TCRdb ran its own pipeline on the public reads, namely fastp trimming at Q25 and MiXCR clone calling, and kept in-frame beta chains. CDR3 protein sequences are deduplicated, and each keeps its most common genes and DNA. Across this sample there are under 130,000 distinct CDR3 sequences, with under 50% seen only once. The ten largest clones add up to about 74% of the sample. According to the germline V gene, CDR1 reads MNHNS and CDR2 reads SASEGT. Including cysteine and phenylalanine, the CDR3 has 15 amino acids. This entry keeps only the CDR3 DNA: 45 bases, framed from base 1. Unmatched junction bases come to 11, with V trimmed by 6 bases and J by 3 bases. This clonotype appeared a few times. Its antigen target is currently unknown. The input lacks base qualities; no much larger clone sits a single base away.

On the study overall, not on this receptor specifically: In both this cohort and an independent roughly 330-donor cohort, the cumulative frequency of public TCR beta family members distinguished carriers of CMV infection plus the relevant HLA type. In the ex vivo response, HLA-C-restricted CMV-specific TCR beta clonotypes were dominant, and in two of eight donors the single most frequent clonotype came from this HLA-C-restricted group.

The V gene is TRBV6-1 and the J gene is TRBJ2-7, with TRBD1 identical over 7 junction bases. The sequenced sample was CD8+ T cells from cultured PBMCs, obtained from culture after CMV antigen stimulation. The receptor comes from a human donor in good health (CMV status not recorded). Some clones in this sample may be carry-over from other donors' samples. The base sequence is TGTGCCAGCAGAGAAATAATTGACAGGGACTACGAGCAGTACTTC. It encodes CASREIIDRDYEQYF.